This TCR beta chain came from a study of T-cell reconstitution after alpha-beta-depleted transplantation in children. Study-level points and caveats: Reported findings indicate that, about two months after transplant, alpha-beta T cells came from several hundred expanded clones, which were derived from non-depleted graft cells. Fresh T-cell production supplied most of the T-cell counts and diversity seen one year after transplant. Surviving recipient cells, namely T cells and thymic progenitors, were the source of high day-60 TCRbeta diversity in some patients.

A note on this clonotype: As yet, its antigen is unknown.

V was clipped by 3 bases and J by 4 bases; unmatched bases: 11. The CDR3 totals 17 residues. The authors prepared the TCRbeta library with unique molecular identifiers. From the PCR reads, TCRdb called clonotypes with MiXCR, one entry per CDR3 protein. Of 500,000 to 650,000 distinct CDR3 sequences listed, 13% are singletons. The origin of this receptor is a male patient aged 5 to 17 who had a stem cell transplant for acute myeloid leukemia, so the T cells may come from the graft donor. The chain employs TRBV12-3 or TRBV12-4 and TRBJ2-1; TRBD2 agrees at 8 bases. The sample in question was PBMCs, mostly from graft donor cells, obtained 360 days after TCRalphabeta/CD19-depleted stem cell transplant. The CDR3 region is CASSFSLAGNSYNEQFF. CDR3 nucleotides: TGTGCCAGCAGTTTTTCCTTAGCGGGAAATTCTTACAATGAGCAGTTCTTC.